Listed here are 3 T cell receptor beta chains from one sample, sequenced in a study of blood T cell repertoires in COVID-19. Libraries were prepared by immunoSEQ multiplex PCR; TCRdb keeps only in-frame clonotypes and omits some of them. The sample records over 70,000 clones, roughly 91% being singletons. Source material: peripheral blood. These receptors were collected from a man aged 18 to 30 with COVID-19, enrolled during active disease.

This clone was counted between two and nine times. The J gene is TRBJ2-3, the V gene TRBV15, with TRBD1 as a possible D gene (5 bases). Trimming left V 1 base short and J 2 bases short, with 10 bases between. The CDR3 sequence is 15 residues long. Germline V gives CDR1 LNHNV, CDR2 YYDKDF (reference sequence). The CDR3 region has the DNA TGTGCCACCAGCAGAGGGGTAGGGGACACAGATACGCAGTATTTT. Amino acid sequence: CATSRGVGDTDTQYF.

This chain uses TRBV28 with TRBJ2-3; D uncertain. This CDR3 contains 12 residues. The V end was cut by 7 bases, the J end by 1 base, with 6 bases between. Per the germline V gene, CDR1 is MDHEN and CDR2 is SYDVKM. DNA of the CDR3: TGTGCCAGCACCGGAGGCACAGATACGCAGTATTTT. Protein sequence: CASTGGTDTQYF.

The V call is TRBV7-9, the J call TRBJ1-1; D remains ambiguous. The CDR3 runs to 11 residues. V was shortened by 6 bases and J by 4 bases, with 6 bases between the two germline ends. Germline-derived CDR1 and CDR2 are SEHNR and FQNEAQ (reference sequence). CDR3: CASSQLTEAFF. The CDR3 DNA follows: TGTGCCAGCAGTCAACTCACTGAAGCTTTCTTT.